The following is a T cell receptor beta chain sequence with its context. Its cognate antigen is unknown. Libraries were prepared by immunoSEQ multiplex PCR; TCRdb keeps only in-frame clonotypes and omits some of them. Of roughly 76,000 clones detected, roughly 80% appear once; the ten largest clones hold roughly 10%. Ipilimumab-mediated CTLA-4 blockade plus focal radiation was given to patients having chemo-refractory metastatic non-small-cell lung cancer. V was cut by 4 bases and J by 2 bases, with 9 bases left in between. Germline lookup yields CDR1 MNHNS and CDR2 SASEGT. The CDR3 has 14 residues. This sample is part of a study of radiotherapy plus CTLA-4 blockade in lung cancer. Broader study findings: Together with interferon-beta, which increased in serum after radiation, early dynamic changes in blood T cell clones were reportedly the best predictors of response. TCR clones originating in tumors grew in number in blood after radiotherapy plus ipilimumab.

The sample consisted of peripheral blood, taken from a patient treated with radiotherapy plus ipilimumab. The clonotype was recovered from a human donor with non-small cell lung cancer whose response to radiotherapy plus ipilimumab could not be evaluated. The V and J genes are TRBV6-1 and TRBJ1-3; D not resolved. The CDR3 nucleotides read TGTGCCAGCAGTGTAGACACCGCTGGAAACACCATATATTTT. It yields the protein CASSVDTAGNTIYF.